The entry below gives a single TCR beta chain sequence along with its context. The source of the sample is a study of blood T cell repertoires in COVID-19. Study details: Material from acute and convalescent COVID-19 was sourced from the United States, Italy and Spain. The cDNA or gDNA used as material had been derived from T cells, B-cell-depleted T cells, or PBMCs.

In the authors' workflow: Quantification of nucleated cells was approximated via reference gene primer amplification. Assay: immunoSEQ multiplex PCR; the TCRdb copy retains only in-frame clones and omits some. V, J and clone size reflect that table, while D and trimming were determined from the DNA. Here the sample spans some 100,000 clones, around 90% being singletons. The CDR3 sequence is 14 residues long. Germline V lookup: CDR1 MNHNS, CDR2 SASEGT. The V end lost 2 bases, the J end lost 2 bases, and 10 bases lay between the germline ends. The TCR sequence derives from a woman in her sixties or seventies with acute or convalescent COVID-19. What was sequenced was peripheral blood. V gene TRBV6-1 combines with J gene TRBJ2-7, with TRBD1 as a possible D gene (6 bases). CDR3 loop: CASSESGQTYEQYF. In DNA form, the CDR3 reads TGTGCCAGCAGTGAAAGCGGACAGACCTACGAGCAGTACTTC.